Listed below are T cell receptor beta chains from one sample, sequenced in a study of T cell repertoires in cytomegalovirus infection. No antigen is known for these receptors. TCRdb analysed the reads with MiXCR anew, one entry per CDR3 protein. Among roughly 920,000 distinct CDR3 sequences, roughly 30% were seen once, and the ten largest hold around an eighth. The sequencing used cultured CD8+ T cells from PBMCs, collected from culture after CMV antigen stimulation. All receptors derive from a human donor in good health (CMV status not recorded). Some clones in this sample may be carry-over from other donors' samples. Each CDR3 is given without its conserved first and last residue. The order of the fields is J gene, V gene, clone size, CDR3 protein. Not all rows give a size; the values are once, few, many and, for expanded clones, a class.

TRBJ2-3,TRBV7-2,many,ASSRTWDRGPGDTQY
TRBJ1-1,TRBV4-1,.,ASSHWGAGTEAF
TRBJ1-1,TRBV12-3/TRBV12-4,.,ATERRGGTNTEAF
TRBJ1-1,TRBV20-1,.,SAQGQVGTEAF
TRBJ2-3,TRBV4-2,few,ASSQRSGDTTDTQY
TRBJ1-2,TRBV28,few,ASSFFGGGADGYT
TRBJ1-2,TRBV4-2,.,ASSQEIEEAGTDNYGYT
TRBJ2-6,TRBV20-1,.,SARLSGGSGSGANVPT
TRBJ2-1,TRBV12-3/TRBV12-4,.,ASSLGGAPQF
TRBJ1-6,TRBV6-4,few,ASSDSRGYGSPLH
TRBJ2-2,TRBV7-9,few,ASRPRDRGNTGELF
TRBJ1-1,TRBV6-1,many,ASSEGRHVNTEAF
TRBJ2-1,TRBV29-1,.,SVRGGPGNEQF
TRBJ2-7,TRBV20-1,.,SARGSTINYEQY
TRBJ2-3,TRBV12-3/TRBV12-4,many,ASSFRAAASTSTDTQY
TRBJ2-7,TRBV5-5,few,ASSGPHEQY
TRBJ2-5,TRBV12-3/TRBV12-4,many,ASNTGGIQETQY
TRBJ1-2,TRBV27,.,ASTLEGSGFYGYT
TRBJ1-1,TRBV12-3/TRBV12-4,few,ASSLVQSSTEAF
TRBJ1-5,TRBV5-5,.,ASSLTRDSNQPQH
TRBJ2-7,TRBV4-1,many,ASSQPMRALTYEQY
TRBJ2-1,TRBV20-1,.,STIRPGAGNEQF
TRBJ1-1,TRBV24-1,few,ATLGRVCGAF
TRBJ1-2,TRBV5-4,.,ASSLEGAQDGYT
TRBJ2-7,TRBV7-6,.,ASGDGSGYEQY
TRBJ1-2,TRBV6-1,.,ASSWGVFDGYT
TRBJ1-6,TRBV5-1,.,ASSLAPPGTTNSPLH
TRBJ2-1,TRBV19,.,ASSIGDYYNEQF
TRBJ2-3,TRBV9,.,ASSVFGQDTQY
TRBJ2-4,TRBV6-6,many,ASSRTGGKNIQY
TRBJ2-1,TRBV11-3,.,ASSLDSVYYNEQF
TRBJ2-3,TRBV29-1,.,SVDGTVRGGDTDTQY
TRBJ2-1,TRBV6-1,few,ASSESRDRYNEQF
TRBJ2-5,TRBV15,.,ATSTVTSDKSSWTQY
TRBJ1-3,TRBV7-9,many,ASSPPGSSGNTIY